This entry features one T cell receptor (beta chain) sequence. What it binds is not known. These data originate in a study of cytomegalovirus exposure and HLA in healthy donors. Across the study: Early release data held 85 million or so unique TCRs from HLA-typed donors.

General study points: The classifier reportedly diagnosed cytomegalovirus status with high specificity and sensitivity. Immune exposure was documented only through CMV serostatus. A later analysis showed that HLA-associated TCR beta chains had undergone more clonal expansion than equally common others.

V lost 0 bases to trimming and J lost 2 bases, with 12 bases between them. Germline CDR1 and CDR2: SGHRS and YFSETQ. This CDR3 is 15 amino acids long. Vbeta (60) and Jbeta (13) primers were used in the PCR. TCRdb's table, derived via immunoSEQ multiplex PCR, lists solely in-frame clones and lacks some. This table holds under 150,000 clones, approximately 80% found once. The J gene is TRBJ2-7, the V gene TRBV5-1, with D possibly TRBD2 on 5 matching bases. The TCR sequence derives from a man aged 18 to 30 in good health and CMV-seronegative. Material: PBMCs. CDR3 DNA: TGCGCCAGCAGCTTGGAGGGCGGGCCTACCTACGAGCAGTACTTC. It encodes CASSLEGGPTYEQYF.